What follows is one TCR beta chain and its context. This sample stems from a study of blood T cell repertoires in COVID-19. V trimming: 9 bases; J trimming: 3 bases; junction bases outside the gene matches: 6. The CDR3 sequence is 13 residues long. Germline V gene lookup returns CDR1 ENHRY and CDR2 SYGVKD. Using immunoSEQ multiplex PCR, the repertoire was profiled, and TCRdb retains in-frame clones only, with some absent. The data show a few hundred thousand clones, less than 90% seen once. The J gene is TRBJ2-7, the V gene TRBV10-3; 9 bases line up with TRBD2. Source material: PBMCs or T cells enriched from blood (not recorded which). The receptor was derived from a woman younger than 45 who had recovered from COVID-19. The CDR3 DNA is TGTGCCATGGGCGGCGGGAGGGTCTACGAGCAGTACTTC. Encoded protein: CAMGGGRVYEQYF.